The clone carrying this TCR beta chain turned up a few times. This entry comes from a study of T cells in Graves' hyperthyroidism and ophthalmopathy. RNA transcripts gave rise to amplified TCR beta CDR3 regions. RT-PCR in the first round (using the HTBI primer set) targeted the TCR CDR3. From the multiplex PCR reads, TCRdb called clonotypes with MiXCR, one entry per CDR3 protein. The sample lists 500,000 to 750,000 distinct CDR3 sequences, approximately 44% seen once, with around 7.7% in the top ten. CDR3 size: 15 residues. V was clipped by 5 bases and J by 8 bases; unmatched bases: 8. Germline V gene sequence: CDR1 MNHEY, CDR2 SVGAGI.

Sequencing was performed on peripheral blood or thyroid tissue (not recorded which). The clonotype originates from a woman younger than 30 with Graves' hyperthyroidism. This chain joins TRBV6-5 and TRBJ2-2; TRBD2 agrees at 10 bases. In DNA form, the CDR3 reads TGTGCCAGCAGTGGACTAGCGGTAGGGACTGGGGAGCTGTTTTTT. Translating gives CASSGLAVGTGELFF.